The 19 T cell receptor beta chains below come from one sample, sequenced in a study of blood T cell repertoires in COVID-19. Clones were read by immunoSEQ multiplex PCR, and TCRdb kept only the in-frame ones, dropping some. This table has 350,000 or so clones, roughly nine tenths appearing once. Sequencing used peripheral blood. The receptor set was obtained from a woman in her sixties or seventies with COVID-19, enrolled during active disease.

The chain links TRBV18 to TRBJ2-7, with 9 bases fitting TRBD1. The germline V gene has CDR1 KGHSH and CDR2 LQKENI. V lost 1 base and J lost 7; bases outside the gene matches: 8. The CDR3 sequence is 15 residues long. CDR3 sequence reads: CASSPLLGQGGEQYF. CDR3 bases: TGTGCCAGCTCACCACTTTTGGGACAGGGAGGTGAGCAGTACTTC. The variable domain in full, completed from reference TRBV18 and TRBJ2-7, reads NAGVMQNPRHLVRRRGQEARLRCSPMKGHSHVYWYRQLPEEGLKFMVYLQKENIIDESGMPKERFSAEFPKEGPSILRIQQVVRGDSAAYFCASSPLLGQGGEQYFGPGTRLTVT.

V is TRBV9 and J is TRBJ1-1, with D possibly being TRBD1 (5 bases). The CDR3 length is 14 residues. Germline loops: CDR1 SGDLS, CDR2 YYNGEE. Trimming cost V 0 bases and J 4 bases, with 10 bases left between them. DNA for the CDR3: TGTGCCAGCAGCGTAGAACAGGTGGGCACTGAAGCTTTCTTT. Translated, it gives CASSVEQVGTEAFF.

V gene TRBV18 combines with J gene TRBJ1-5; a weak D match, TRBD1 (6 bases). Germline CDR1 reads KGHSH; CDR2 reads LQKENI. The V gene lost 5 bases and the J gene lost 6 bases, with 14 bases spanning the gap. The CDR3 loop spans 14 amino acids. The CDR3: CASSIQGVFQPQHF. In DNA, the CDR3 is TGTGCCAGCTCAATACAGGGTGTCTTTCAGCCCCAGCATTTT.

The genes are TRBV7-6 and TRBJ1-1; the match to TRBD1 covers 7 bases. In germline, CDR1 is SGHVS, CDR2 FNYEAQ. The ends lost 3 bases at V and 1 base at J; junction bases unmatched: 5. CDR3 length: 15 residues. CDR3 DNA sequence: TGTGCCAGCAGCTTCCACAGGGGACGGAACACTGAAGCTTTCTTT. Protein sequence: CASSFHRGRNTEAFF.

The DNA for the CDR3 is TGTGCCAGCAGCTTACCCCGACAGGGAATGAACACTGAAGCTTTCTTT. This codes for CASSLPRQGMNTEAFF. The chain combines TRBV7-9 with TRBJ1-1; 7 bases match TRBD1. The CDR3 consists of 16 residues. The germline V gene has CDR1 SEHNR and CDR2 FQNEAQ (reference sequence). J lost 0 bases, V lost 2 bases, and 6 bases had no gene match.

V and J are TRBV19 and TRBJ1-3, with TRBD1 as a possible D gene (6 bases). Trimming took off 9 bases at V and 7 bases at J, with 22 bases between the two ends. Germline CDR1 LNHDA, CDR2 SQIVND (reference sequence). CDR3 length: 15 residues. CDR3 sequence reads: CASDGQPNLRNTIYF. DNA of the CDR3: TGTGCCAGCGACGGACAGCCGAACCTGAGGAACACCATATATTTT.

The chain is built from TRBV18 and TRBJ2-1; 8 bases align to TRBD2. CDR3 length: 17 amino acids. Germline loops: CDR1 KGHSH, CDR2 LQKENI. V shed 2 bases, J shed 4 bases, and the junction held 10 bases outside the gene matches. Here the CDR3 reads CASSPVLLTSGYNEQFF. The CDR3 nucleotides read TGTGCCAGCTCACCAGTTCTACTTACTAGCGGATACAATGAGCAGTTCTTC.

V gene TRBV5-5 combines with J gene TRBJ2-1; 9 bases agree with TRBD1. The V gene's germline CDR1 is SGHKS and CDR2 YYEKEE (reference sequence). The CDR3 spans 16 residues. V gave up 1 base and J gave up 6 bases; unmatched junction bases: 8. The CDR3 coding sequence is TGTGCCAGCAGCTTGCCGGGGACAGGGTCGGGCAATGAGCAGTTCTTC. This gives the protein CASSLPGTGSGNEQFF.

The V and J genes are TRBV2 and TRBJ2-7, with 10 bases identical to TRBD1. The CDR3 has 15 residues. After removal of 0 bases from V and 5 bases from J, the junction contained 4 bases not matched to a gene. CDR1 and CDR2 from the germline V gene are SNHLY and FYNNEI. DNA for the CDR3: TGTGCCAGCAGTGAAGCCGGGACAGGGGCCCACGAGCAGTACTTC. Protein: CASSEAGTGAHEQYF.

This clone has more than one count but fewer than ten. The chain carries TRBV6-5 and TRBJ1-4; D possibly corresponds to TRBD1 (6 bases). Germline V gene sequence: CDR1 MNHEY, CDR2 SVGAGI. Trimming removed 2 bases from V and 11 bases from J, with 15 bases in between. The CDR3 runs to 14 residues. CDR3 DNA sequence: TGTGCCAGCAGTTACGCAGGACGAAGGGGGAAACTGTTTTTT. It is translated as CASSYAGRRGKLFF.

The CDR3 DNA follows: TGTGCCAGCAGTTGGGGGACAGGTATCTCTGGGGCCAACGTCCTGACTTTC. Translated, it gives CASSWGTGISGANVLTF. The chain links TRBV5-4 to TRBJ2-6; 8 nucleotides align to TRBD1. Losses at the gene ends were 5 bases for V and 0 bases for J; bases not matched to a gene: 7. CDR3 size: 17 residues. In germline, CDR1 is SGHNT, CDR2 YYREEE (reference sequence).

This clone appeared once. The chain links TRBV19 to TRBJ1-5; 7 bases fit TRBD1. There are 13 residues in the CDR3. Germline V lookup: CDR1 LNHDA, CDR2 SQIVND (reference sequence). Germline trimming cut 10 bases from V and 6 bases from J; bases unmatched to any gene: 9. Here the CDR3 reads CATMTGSGQPQHF. CDR3 nucleotides: TGTGCCACAATGACAGGGTCAGGTCAGCCCCAGCATTTT.

This chain connects TRBV28 to TRBJ1-5; no clear D. Deletions cut 7 bases from V and 5 bases from J, with 21 bases between. The CDR3 contains 16 residues. CDR1 is MDHEN and CDR2 is SYDVKM in the germline V gene. The DNA for the CDR3 is TGTGCCAGCAATCCCCCGGCAGGTACGGTTTATCAGCCCCAGCATTTT. This translates into CASNPPAGTVYQPQHF.

The V call is TRBV9, the J call TRBJ2-1; 8 bases match TRBD2. Trimming took 0 bases from V and 6 from J; bases not matched to a gene: 5. The CDR3 has 15 amino acids. Germline assignment: CDR1 SGDLS and CDR2 YYNGEE. CDR3 bases: TGTGCCAGCAGCGTAGTAGCGGGGCGTTCCAATGAGCAGTTCTTC. It encodes CASSVVAGRSNEQFF. The full variable domain, completed using reference TRBV9 and TRBJ2-1, is DSGVTQTPKHLITATGQRVTLRCSPRSGDLSVYWYQQSLDQGLQFLIQYYNGEERAKGNILERFSAQQFPDLHSELNLSSLELGDSALYFCASSVVAGRSNEQFFGPGTRLTVL.

The chain uses TRBV7-3 and TRBJ2-2, with D possibly being TRBD1 (5 bases). The CDR3 sequence is 15 residues long. Trimming removed 5 bases from V and 6 bases from J, with 16 bases in between. Germline V gives CDR1 SGHTA, CDR2 FQGTGA. CDR3 bases: TGTGCCAGCAGCCCAGGCCCAGGGCGCCCCGGGGAGCTGTTTTTT. Translating it yields CASSPGPGRPGELFF. Using reference TRBV7-3 and TRBJ2-2 for the parts outside the CDR3, the full variable domain is GAGVSQTPSNKVTEKGKYVELRCDPISGHTALYWYRQSLGQGPEFLIYFQGTGAADDSGLPNDRFFAVRPEGSVSTLKIQRTERGDSAVYLCASSPGPGRPGELFFGEGSRLTVL.

The rearrangement links TRBV2 to TRBJ1-6; possible D gene TRBD1, 6 bases. The CDR3 runs 12 residues. CDR1 SNHLY and CDR2 FYNNEI come from the germline V gene. V lost 3 bases to trimming and J lost 13 bases, with 10 bases between them. CDR3 bases: TGTGCCAGCAGTGAGACAGGTCCTCCCCTCCACTTT. This gives the protein CASSETGPPLHF.

The rearrangement uses TRBV18 and TRBJ2-3; D is perhaps TRBD2 (7 bases). This CDR3 is 14 amino acids long. V was shortened by 6 bases and J by 2 bases, with 12 bases between the two germline ends. Germline assignment: CDR1 KGHSH and CDR2 LQKENI. The CDR3 nucleotides are TGTGCCAGCTCTACACGGGGGGCCACAGATACGCAGTATTTT. Encoded protein: CASSTRGATDTQYF.

In the case of this clone: Additional DNA sequences in this sample encode the identical CDR3. The chain couples TRBV19 to TRBJ1-1, with D possibly matching TRBD1 (6 bases). Trimming pared 3 bases from V and 5 bases from J, leaving 10 bases between. The CDR3 runs 13 residues. Germline CDR1 LNHDA, CDR2 SQIVND (reference sequence). The DNA of the CDR3 is TGTGCCAGTAGTATCCAAGGGGGTACTGAAGCTTTCTTT. Residues: CASSIQGGTEAFF.

CDR3 DNA sequence: TGCGCCAGCAGCCTCCAGGGCAATGAGCAGTTCTTC. This codes for CASSLQGNEQFF. The chain joins TRBV4-1 to TRBJ2-1, with D possibly matching TRBD1 (5 bases). The V end was cut by 4 bases, the J end by 6 bases, with 7 bases between. This CDR3 has 12 amino acids. In germline, CDR1 is MGHRA, CDR2 YSYEKL.